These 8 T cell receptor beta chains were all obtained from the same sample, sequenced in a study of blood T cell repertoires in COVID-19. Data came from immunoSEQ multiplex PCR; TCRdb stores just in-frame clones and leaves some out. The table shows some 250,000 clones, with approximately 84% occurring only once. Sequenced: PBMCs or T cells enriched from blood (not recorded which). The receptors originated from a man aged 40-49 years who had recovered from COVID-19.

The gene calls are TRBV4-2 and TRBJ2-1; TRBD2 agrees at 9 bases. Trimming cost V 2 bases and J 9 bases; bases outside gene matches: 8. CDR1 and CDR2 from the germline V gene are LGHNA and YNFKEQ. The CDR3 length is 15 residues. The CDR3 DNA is TGTGCCAGCAGCCAAAATTGGGCGGGAGGGCTTGAGCAGTTCTTC. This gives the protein CASSQNWAGGLEQFF.

CDR3 in DNA: TGCGCCAGCAGCTTGGCCGGAGGGACTAGCTACTACGAGCAGTACTTC. Protein: CASSLAGGTSYYEQYF. V and J are TRBV5-1 and TRBJ2-7, with 9 bases aligning to TRBD2. With 0 bases clipped from V and 3 bases from J, the junction kept 7 bases outside the gene matches. Germline CDR1 is SGHRS and CDR2 is YFSETQ. There are 16 residues in the CDR3.

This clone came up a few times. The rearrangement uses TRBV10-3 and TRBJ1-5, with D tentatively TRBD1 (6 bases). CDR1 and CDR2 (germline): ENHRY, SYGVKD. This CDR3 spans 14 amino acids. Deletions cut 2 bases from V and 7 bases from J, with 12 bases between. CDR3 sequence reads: CAISEGGDKQPQHF. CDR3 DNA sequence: TGTGCCATCAGTGAGGGGGGGGACAAACAGCCCCAGCATTTT.

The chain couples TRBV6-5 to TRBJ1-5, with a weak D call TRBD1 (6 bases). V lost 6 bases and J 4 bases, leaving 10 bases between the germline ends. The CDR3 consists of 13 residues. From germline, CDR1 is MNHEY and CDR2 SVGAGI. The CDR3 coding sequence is TGTGCCAGCAGCAGGGGTCCGAATCAGCCCCAGCATTTT. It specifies CASSRGPNQPQHF.

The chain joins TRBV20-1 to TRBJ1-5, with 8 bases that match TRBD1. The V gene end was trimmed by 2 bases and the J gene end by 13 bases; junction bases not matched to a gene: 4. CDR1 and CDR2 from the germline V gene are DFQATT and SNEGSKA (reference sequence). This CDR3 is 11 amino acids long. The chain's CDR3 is CSARPWDRQHF. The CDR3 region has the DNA TGCAGTGCTAGACCATGGGACAGGCAGCATTTT.

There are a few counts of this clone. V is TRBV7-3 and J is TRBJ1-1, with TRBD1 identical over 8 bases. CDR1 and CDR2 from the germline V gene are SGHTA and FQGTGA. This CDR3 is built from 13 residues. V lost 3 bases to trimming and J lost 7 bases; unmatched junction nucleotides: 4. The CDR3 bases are TGTGCCAGCAGCTTGTTAGGACAGGGTGAAGCTTTCTTT. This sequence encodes CASSLLGQGEAFF.

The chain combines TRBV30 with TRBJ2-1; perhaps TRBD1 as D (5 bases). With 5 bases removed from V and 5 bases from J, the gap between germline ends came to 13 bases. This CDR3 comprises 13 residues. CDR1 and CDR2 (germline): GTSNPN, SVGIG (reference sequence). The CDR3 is CAWGRQRNNEQFF. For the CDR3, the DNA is TGTGCCTGGGGACGACAGAGAAACAATGAGCAGTTCTTC. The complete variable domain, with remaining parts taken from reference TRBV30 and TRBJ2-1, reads SQTIHQWPATLVQPVGSPLSLECTVEGTSNPNLYWYRQAAGRGLQLLFYSVGIGQISSEVPQNLSASRPQDRQFILSSKKLLLSDSGFYLCAWGRQRNNEQFFGPGTRLTVL.

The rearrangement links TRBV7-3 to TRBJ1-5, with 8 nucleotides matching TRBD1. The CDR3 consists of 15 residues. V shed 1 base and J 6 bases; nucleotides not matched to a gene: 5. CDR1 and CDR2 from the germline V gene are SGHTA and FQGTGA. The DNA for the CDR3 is TGTGCCAGCAGCTTAAGGGCAGGACAGGGTCAGCCCCAGCATTTT. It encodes CASSLRAGQGQPQHF. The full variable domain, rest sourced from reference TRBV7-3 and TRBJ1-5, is GAGVSQTPSNKVTEKGKYVELRCDPISGHTALYWYRQSLGQGPEFLIYFQGTGAADDSGLPNDRFFAVRPEGSVSTLKIQRTERGDSAVYLCASSLRAGQGQPQHFGDGTRLSIL.